Each of the 3 T cell receptor beta chains below was sequenced from the same sample in a study of T cell repertoires in cytomegalovirus infection. These receptors' targets are unknown. MiXCR, applied by TCRdb to the reads, yields one record per CDR3 protein. The table includes roughly 860,000 distinct CDR3 sequences, approximately 32% detected once. Sequences were derived from cultured CD8+ T cells from PBMCs, sampled from culture after CMV antigen stimulation. Receptor source: a human donor in good health (CMV status not recorded). Some clones in this sample may be carry-over from other donors' samples.

V gene TRBV6-1 combines with J gene TRBJ1-5; D gene uncertain. The V end was cut by 7 bases, the J end by 0 bases, with 13 bases between. This CDR3 contains 15 residues. Germline CDR1 is MNHNS and CDR2 is SASEGT. The CDR3 loop reads CASNLGRNSNQPQHF. Here the CDR3 DNA reads TGTGCCAGCAACCTCGGACGGAATAGCAATCAGCCCCAGCATTTT.

This clonotype was seen only a few times. The rearrangement uses TRBV6-5 and TRBJ2-7; D remains unclear. V shed 7 bases and J shed 5 bases, with 12 bases lying between them. The CDR3 is made up of 12 amino acids. CDR1 is MNHEY, CDR2 SVGAGI, per germline. CDR3 loop: CASTSLANEQYV. The CDR3 nucleotides are TGTGCCAGCACCTCCCTGGCAAACGAGCAGTACGTC.

The CDR3 DNA follows: TGTGCCAGTATCGGGGGACGCCAGCACTATGGCTACACCTTC. It is translated as CASIGGRQHYGYTF. This sequence joins TRBV19 and TRBJ1-2, with TRBD1 as a possible D gene (5 bases). The CDR3 is 14 amino acids. Per the germline V gene, CDR1 is LNHDA and CDR2 is SQIVND (reference sequence). Between the trimmed V and J ends, which lost 7 bases and 3 bases, there was a span of 15 bases.